The present entry profiles one TCR beta chain with its context. The data originate from a study of blood T cell repertoires in COVID-19. Germline loops: CDR1 WSHSY, CDR2 SAAADI. There are 13 residues in the CDR3. The V end lost 4 bases, the J end lost 2 bases, and 6 bases lay between the germline ends. Data came from immunoSEQ multiplex PCR; TCRdb stores just in-frame clones and leaves some out. The table lists hundreds of thousands of clones, around 80% of them singletons. The chain combines TRBV10-2 with TRBJ1-5; a weak D match, TRBD1 (5 bases). This clonotype originated in an elderly man with acute or convalescent COVID-19. Sequencing input: peripheral blood. The DNA for the CDR3 is TGCGCCAGCAGTGTACAGGGCAATCAGCCCCAGCATTTT. Amino acid sequence: CASSVQGNQPQHF.